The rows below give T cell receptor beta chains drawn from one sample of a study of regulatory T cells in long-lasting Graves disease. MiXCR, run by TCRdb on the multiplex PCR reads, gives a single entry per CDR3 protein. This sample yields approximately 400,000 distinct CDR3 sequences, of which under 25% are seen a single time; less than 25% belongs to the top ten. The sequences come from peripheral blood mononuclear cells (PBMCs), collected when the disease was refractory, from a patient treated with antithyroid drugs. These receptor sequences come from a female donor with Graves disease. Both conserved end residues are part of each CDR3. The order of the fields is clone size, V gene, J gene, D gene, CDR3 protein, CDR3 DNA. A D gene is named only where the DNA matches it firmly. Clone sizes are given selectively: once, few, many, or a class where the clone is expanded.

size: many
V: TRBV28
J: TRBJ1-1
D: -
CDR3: CASSLPDRRNTEAFF
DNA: TGTGCCAGCAGTTTGCCCGACCGACGGAACACTGAAGCTTTCTTT

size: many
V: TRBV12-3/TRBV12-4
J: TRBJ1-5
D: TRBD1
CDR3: CASSPTGDGNQPQHF
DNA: TGTGCCAGCAGTCCCACAGGGGATGGCAATCAGCCCCAGCATTTT

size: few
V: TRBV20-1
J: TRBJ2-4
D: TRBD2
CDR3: CSAPTSGRAGTKNIQYF
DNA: TGCAGTGCTCCGACTAGCGGGAGGGCCGGGACCAAAAACATTCAGTACTTC

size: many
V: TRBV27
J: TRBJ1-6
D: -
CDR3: CASSPDVVTPSLHF
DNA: TGTGCCAGCAGTCCCGATGTGGTTACCCCCTCCCTCCACTTT

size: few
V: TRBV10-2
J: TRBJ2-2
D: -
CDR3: CASSERWGPRDTGELFF
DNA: TGCGCCAGCAGTGAGCGGTGGGGGCCGCGGGACACCGGGGAGCTGTTTTTT

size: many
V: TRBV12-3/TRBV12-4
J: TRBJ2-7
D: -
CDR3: CASSLGLPDEQYF
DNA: TGTGCCAGCAGTCTCGGGCTGCCAGACGAGCAGTACTTC

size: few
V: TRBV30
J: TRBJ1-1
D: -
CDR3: CAWRAHQAEAFF
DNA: TGTGCCTGGAGGGCTCATCAAGCTGAAGCTTTCTTT

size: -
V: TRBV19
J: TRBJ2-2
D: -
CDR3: CASSTGTQYANTGELFF
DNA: TGTGCCAGTAGTACCGGGACACAGTACGCGAACACCGGGGAGCTGTTTTTT

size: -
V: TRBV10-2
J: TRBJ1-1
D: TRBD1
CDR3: CASRIQGATEAFF
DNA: TGCGCCAGCAGGATACAGGGGGCCACTGAAGCTTTCTTT

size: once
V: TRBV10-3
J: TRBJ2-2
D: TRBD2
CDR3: CAISGLAGVRTGELFF
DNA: TGTGCCATCAGTGGACTAGCGGGAGTTCGGACCGGGGAGCTGTTTTTT

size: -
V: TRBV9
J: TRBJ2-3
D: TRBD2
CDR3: CASSVGPSGSNTDTQYF
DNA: TGTGCCAGCAGCGTAGGGCCTAGCGGGAGTAACACAGATACGCAGTATTTT

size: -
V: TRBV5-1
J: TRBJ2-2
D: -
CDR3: CASSLGAANTGELFF
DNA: TGCGCCAGCAGCTTGGGTGCGGCGAACACCGGGGAGCTGTTTTTT

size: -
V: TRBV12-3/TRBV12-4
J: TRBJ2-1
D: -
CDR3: CASSLAGAGPYNEQFF
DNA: TGTGCCAGCAGTTTGGCAGGGGCGGGACCCTACAATGAGCAGTTCTTC

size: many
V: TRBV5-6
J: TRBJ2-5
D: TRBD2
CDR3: CASSLGGLGTSQETQYF
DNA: TGTGCCAGCAGCTTGGGGGGACTAGGGACCTCACAAGAGACCCAGTACTTC

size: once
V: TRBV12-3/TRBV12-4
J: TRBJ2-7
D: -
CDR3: CASSLSRGSYSYEQYF
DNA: TGTGCCAGCAGTTTAAGCCGTGGGTCCTATTCCTACGAGCAGTACTTC

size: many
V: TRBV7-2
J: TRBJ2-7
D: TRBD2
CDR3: CASSSLAGVGLEQYF
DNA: TGTGCCAGCAGCTCATTAGCGGGAGTAGGTTTGGAGCAGTACTTC

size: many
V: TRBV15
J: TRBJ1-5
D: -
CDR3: CATSRDQGRGNQPQHF
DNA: TGTGCCACCAGCAGAGATCAGGGGCGAGGCAATCAGCCCCAGCATTTT

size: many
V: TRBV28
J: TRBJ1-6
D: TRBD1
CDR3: CASSQTGALHF
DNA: TGTGCCAGCAGCCAAACAGGGGCCCTCCACTTT

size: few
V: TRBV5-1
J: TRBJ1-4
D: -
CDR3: CASSIGGNNEKLFF
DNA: TGCGCCAGCAGTATCGGGGGAAATAATGAAAAACTGTTTTTT

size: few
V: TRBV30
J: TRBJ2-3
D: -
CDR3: CAWSPTLRDTQYF
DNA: TGTGCCTGGAGTCCTACATTAAGGGATACGCAGTATTTT

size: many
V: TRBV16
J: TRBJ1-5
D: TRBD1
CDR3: CASSRSGGRYQPQHF
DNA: TGTGCCAGCAGCCGGTCAGGGGGCAGGTATCAGCCCCAGCATTTT

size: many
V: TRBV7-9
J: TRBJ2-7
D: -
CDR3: CASSTAGSYEQYF
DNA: TGTGCCAGCAGCACCGCTGGCTCCTACGAGCAGTACTTC

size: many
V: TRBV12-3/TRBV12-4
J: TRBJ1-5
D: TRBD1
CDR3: CASTNTGGNQPQHF
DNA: TGTGCCAGCACTAATACAGGGGGCAATCAGCCCCAGCATTTT

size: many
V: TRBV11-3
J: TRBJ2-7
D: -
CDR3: CASSLAGFGPGAYF
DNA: -

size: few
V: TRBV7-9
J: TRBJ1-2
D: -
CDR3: CASSSQTPNYGYTF
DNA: TGTGCCAGCAGCTCCCAGACACCTAACTATGGCTACACCTTC

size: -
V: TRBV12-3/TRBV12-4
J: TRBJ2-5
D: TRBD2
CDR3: CASSFLGEGLEETQYF
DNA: TGTGCCAGCAGTTTCCTGGGGGAGGGCCTCGAAGAGACCCAGTACTTC

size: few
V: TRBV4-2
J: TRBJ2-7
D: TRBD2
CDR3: CASTRGGRDYEQYF
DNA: TGTGCCAGCACCCGGGGCGGGAGGGACTACGAGCAGTACTTC

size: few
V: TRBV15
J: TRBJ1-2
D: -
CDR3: CATSRILGGGYTF
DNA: TGTGCCACCAGCAGAATCCTCGGAGGTGGCTACACCTTC

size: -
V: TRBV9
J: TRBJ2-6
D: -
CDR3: CASSPRTDSGANVLTF
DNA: TGTGCCAGCAGCCCCCGGACGGACTCTGGGGCCAACGTCCTGACTTTC

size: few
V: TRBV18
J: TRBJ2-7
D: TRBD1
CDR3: CASSPGQGDSYEQYF
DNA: TGTGCCAGCTCACCGGGACAGGGGGACTCCTACGAGCAGTACTTC

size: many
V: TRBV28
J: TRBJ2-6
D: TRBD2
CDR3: CASSLAGASGANVLTF
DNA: TGTGCCAGCAGTTTAGCGGGAGCCTCTGGGGCCAACGTCCTGACTTTC

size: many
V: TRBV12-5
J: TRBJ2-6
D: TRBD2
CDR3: CASGLPLAGVSSGANVLTF
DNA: TGTGCTAGTGGTTTGCCCCTGGCGGGGGTGAGCTCTGGGGCCAACGTCCTGACTTTC

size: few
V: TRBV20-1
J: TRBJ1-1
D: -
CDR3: CSASSRYPEAFF
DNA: TGCAGTGCTAGTTCGCGATACCCCGAAGCTTTCTTT

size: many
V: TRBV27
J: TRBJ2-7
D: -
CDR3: CASSFRLAYEQYF
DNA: TGTGCCAGCAGTTTCCGACTAGCCTACGAGCAGTACTTC

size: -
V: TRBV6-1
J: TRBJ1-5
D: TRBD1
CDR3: CASSPGQTSNQPQHF
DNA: TGTGCCAGCAGCCCGGGACAGACTAGCAATCAGCCCCAGCATTTT

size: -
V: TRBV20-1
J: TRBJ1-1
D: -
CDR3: CSARDEQRGTEAFF
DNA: TGCAGTGCTAGAGATGAACAGAGGGGCACTGAAGCTTTCTTT

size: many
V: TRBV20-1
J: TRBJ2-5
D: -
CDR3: CSASDDAGETQYF
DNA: TGCAGTGCTAGTGATGACGCGGGAGAGACCCAGTACTTC

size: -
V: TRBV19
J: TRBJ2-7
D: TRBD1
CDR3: CASSIVAGGYEQYF
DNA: TGTGCCAGTAGTATAGTTGCAGGGGGCTACGAGCAGTACTTC

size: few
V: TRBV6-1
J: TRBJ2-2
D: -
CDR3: CASRPLAANTGELFF
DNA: TGTGCCAGCAGGCCATTAGCGGCTAACACCGGGGAGCTGTTTTTT

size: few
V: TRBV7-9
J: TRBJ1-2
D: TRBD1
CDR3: CASSLVTGGGTGYTF
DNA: TGTGCCAGCAGCTTAGTAACAGGGGGCGGAACTGGCTACACCTTC

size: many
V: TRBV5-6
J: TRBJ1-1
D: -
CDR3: CASSQDGRSTEAFF
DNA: TGTGCCAGCAGCCAGGACGGGCGGAGCACTGAAGCTTTCTTT

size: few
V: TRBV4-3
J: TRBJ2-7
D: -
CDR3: CASSQHMGHSYEQYF
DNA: TGCGCCAGCAGCCAACACATGGGACACTCCTACGAGCAGTACTTC

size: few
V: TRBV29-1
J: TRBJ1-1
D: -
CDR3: CSVVPQALNTEAFF
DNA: TGCAGCGTTGTCCCCCAGGCCCTAAACACTGAAGCTTTCTTT

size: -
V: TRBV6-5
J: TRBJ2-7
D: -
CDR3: CASSYSRASYEQYF
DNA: TGTGCCAGCAGTTACTCGCGGGCCTCCTACGAGCAGTACTTC

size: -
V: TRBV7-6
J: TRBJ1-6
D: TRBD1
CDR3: CASSFNRGPNSPLHF
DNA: TGTGCCAGCAGCTTCAACAGGGGGCCCAATTCACCCCTCCACTTT

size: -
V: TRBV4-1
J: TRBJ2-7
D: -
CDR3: CASSQERGFSYEQYF
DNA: TGCGCCAGCAGCCAAGAACGGGGTTTCTCCTACGAGCAGTACTTC

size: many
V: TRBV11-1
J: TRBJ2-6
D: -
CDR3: CASHHAGANVLTF
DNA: TGTGCCAGCCACCACGCTGGGGCCAACGTCCTGACTTTC

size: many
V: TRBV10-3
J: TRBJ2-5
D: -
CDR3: CAISETEGAGTQYF
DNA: TGTGCCATCAGTGAAACGGAAGGGGCCGGGACCCAGTACTTC

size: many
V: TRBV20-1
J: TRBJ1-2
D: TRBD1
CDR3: CSASPGQFYGYTF
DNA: TGCAGTGCTAGTCCGGGACAGTTCTATGGCTACACCTTC

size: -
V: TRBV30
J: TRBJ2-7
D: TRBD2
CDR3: CAWSAFSGRAVGEQYF
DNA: TGTGCCTGGAGTGCTTTTAGCGGGAGGGCCGTCGGCGAGCAGTACTTC